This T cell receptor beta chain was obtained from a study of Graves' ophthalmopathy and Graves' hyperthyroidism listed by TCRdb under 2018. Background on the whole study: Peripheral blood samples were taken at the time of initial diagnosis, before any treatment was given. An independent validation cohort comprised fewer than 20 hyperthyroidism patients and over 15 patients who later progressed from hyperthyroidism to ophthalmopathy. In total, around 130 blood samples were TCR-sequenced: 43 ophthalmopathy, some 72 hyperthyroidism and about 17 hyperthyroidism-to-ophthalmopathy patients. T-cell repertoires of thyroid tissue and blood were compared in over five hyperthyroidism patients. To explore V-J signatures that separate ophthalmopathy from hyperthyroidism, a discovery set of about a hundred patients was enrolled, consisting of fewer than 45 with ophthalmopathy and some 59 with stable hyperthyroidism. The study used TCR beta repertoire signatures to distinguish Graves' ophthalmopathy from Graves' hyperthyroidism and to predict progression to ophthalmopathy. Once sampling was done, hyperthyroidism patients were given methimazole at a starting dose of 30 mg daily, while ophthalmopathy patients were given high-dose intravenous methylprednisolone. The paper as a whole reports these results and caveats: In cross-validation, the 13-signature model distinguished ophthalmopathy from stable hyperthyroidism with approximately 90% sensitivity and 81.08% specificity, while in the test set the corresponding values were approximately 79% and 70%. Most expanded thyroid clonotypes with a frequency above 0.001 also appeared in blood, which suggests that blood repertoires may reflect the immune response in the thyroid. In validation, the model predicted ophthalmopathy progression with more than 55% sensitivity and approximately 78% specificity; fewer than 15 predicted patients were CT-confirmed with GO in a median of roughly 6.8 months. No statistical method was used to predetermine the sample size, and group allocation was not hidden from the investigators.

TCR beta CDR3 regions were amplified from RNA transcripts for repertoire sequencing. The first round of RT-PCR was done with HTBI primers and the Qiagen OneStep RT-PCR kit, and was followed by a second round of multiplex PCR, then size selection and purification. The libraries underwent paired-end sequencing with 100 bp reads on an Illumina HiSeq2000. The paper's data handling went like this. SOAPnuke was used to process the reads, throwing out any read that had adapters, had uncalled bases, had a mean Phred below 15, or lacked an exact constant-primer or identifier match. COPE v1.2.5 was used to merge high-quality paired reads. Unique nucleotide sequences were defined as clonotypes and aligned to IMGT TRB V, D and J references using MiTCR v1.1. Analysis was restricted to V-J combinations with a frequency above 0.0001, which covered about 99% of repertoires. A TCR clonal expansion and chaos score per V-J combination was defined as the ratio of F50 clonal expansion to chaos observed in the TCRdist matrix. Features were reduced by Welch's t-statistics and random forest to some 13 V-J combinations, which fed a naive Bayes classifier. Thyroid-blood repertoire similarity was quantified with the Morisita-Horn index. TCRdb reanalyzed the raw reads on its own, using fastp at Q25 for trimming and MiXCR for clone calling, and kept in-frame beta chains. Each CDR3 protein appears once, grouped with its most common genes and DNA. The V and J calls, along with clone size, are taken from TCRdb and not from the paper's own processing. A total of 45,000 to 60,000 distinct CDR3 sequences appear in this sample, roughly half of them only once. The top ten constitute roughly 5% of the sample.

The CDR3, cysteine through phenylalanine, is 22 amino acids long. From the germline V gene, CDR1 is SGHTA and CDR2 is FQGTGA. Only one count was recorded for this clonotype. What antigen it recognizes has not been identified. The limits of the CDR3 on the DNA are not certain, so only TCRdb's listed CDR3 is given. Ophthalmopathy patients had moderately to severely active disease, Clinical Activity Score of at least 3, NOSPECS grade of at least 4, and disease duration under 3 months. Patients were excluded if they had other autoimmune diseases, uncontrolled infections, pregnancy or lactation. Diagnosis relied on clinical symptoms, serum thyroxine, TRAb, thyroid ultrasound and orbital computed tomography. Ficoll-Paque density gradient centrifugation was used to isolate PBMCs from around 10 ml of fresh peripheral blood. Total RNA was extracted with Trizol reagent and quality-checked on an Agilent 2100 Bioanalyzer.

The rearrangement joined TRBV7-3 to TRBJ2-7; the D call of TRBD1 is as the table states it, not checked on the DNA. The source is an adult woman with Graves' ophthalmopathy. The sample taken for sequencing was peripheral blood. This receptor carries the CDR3 CASSFYICSARDSTGPDYEQYF.